The 31 T cell receptor beta chains presented below share a single source sample, sequenced in a study of immune evolution from preneoplasia to lung adenocarcinoma. Sequencing was performed with immunoSEQ multiplex PCR; in TCRdb, only in-frame clones are kept and a portion is missing. This table has roughly 10,000 clones, 78% appearing once. Sequencing was performed on FFPE minimally invasive lung adenocarcinoma tissue. These receptors were taken from a person aged 65-85 years with lung adenocarcinoma.

V usage is TRBV28 and J usage is TRBJ1-2; TRBD1 matches 9 bases. The CDR3 runs 14 residues. V lost 3 bases to trimming and J lost 5 bases; unmatched junction nucleotides: 4. The V gene's germline CDR1 is MDHEN and CDR2 SYDVKM. CDR3 nucleotides: TGTGCCAGCAGTTTTACAGGGGGCCGATATGGCTACACCTTC. Amino acid sequence: CASSFTGGRYGYTF.

This sequence joins TRBV7-2 and TRBJ1-4; D not resolved. Germline V gives CDR1 SGHTA, CDR2 FQGNSA. Deletions cut 6 bases from V and 5 bases from J, with 16 bases between. The CDR3 extends over 15 amino acids. The CDR3 nucleotides are TGTGCCAGCAGTGCGCTCAGGCCCCGGAATGAAAAACTGTTTTTT. It codes for CASSALRPRNEKLFF.

This chain joins TRBV29-1 and TRBJ2-7; D is possibly TRBD1 (6 bases). V was shortened by 4 bases and J by 4 bases, with 23 bases between the two germline ends. Germline V gene sequence: CDR1 SQVTM, CDR2 ANQGSEA. The CDR3 extends over 16 amino acids. CDR3 sequence (DNA): TGCAGCGTTGTATTTCAGGGGACGAAAGACCCTTACGAGCAGTACTTC. Its translation: CSVVFQGTKDPYEQYF.

This clone was observed a few times. The chain employs TRBV5-4 and TRBJ2-1; 9 bases map to TRBD1. J gave up 5 bases and V 4 bases, and 4 bases lay outside the gene matches. This CDR3 has 14 residues. Germline V lookup: CDR1 SGHNT, CDR2 YYREEE (reference sequence). CDR3 in amino acids: CASSRTGVDNEQFF. The CDR3 coding sequence is TGTGCCAGCAGCAGGACAGGGGTGGACAATGAGCAGTTCTTC.

The V gene is TRBV29-1, the J gene TRBJ2-7; perhaps TRBD2 as D (6 bases). V shed 2 bases and J shed 2 bases, with 13 bases lying between them. The CDR3 spans 14 residues. CDR1 is SQVTM, CDR2 ANQGSEA, per germline. The DNA for the CDR3 is TGCAGCGTTGAATGGGGGACTTCTCCCTACGAGCAGTACTTC. Residues: CSVEWGTSPYEQYF.

CDR3 sequence: CASRSPTTFDEQYF. In DNA form, the CDR3 reads TGTGCCAGCAGGAGCCCAACGACTTTCGACGAGCAGTACTTC. The rearrangement links TRBV6-1 to TRBJ2-7; D remains ambiguous. Germline assignment: CDR1 MNHNS and CDR2 SASEGT. Deletions cut 6 bases from V and 5 bases from J, with 17 bases between. The CDR3 extends over 14 amino acids.

J is TRBJ1-4 and V is TRBV27; D call uncertain. This CDR3 contains 15 residues. V was pared by 2 bases and J by 2 bases, with 9 bases between. CDR1 is MNHEY and CDR2 is SMNVEV in the germline V gene (reference sequence). CDR3 region: CASSLIGRTNEKLFF. The DNA of the CDR3 is TGTGCCAGCAGTTTAATCGGAAGGACTAATGAAAAACTGTTTTTT.

The rearrangement joins TRBV5-4 to TRBJ2-1; D remains unclear. Germline CDR1 is SGHNT and CDR2 is YYREEE (reference sequence). The CDR3 runs to 16 residues. V was cut by 0 bases and J by 2 bases, with 12 bases left in between. DNA of the CDR3: TGTGCCAGCAGCTTGGACCACAGTTCTCCCTACAATGAGCAGTTCTTC. Translation gives CASSLDHSSPYNEQFF.

The chain couples TRBV7-9 to TRBJ2-7; no definite D call. The CDR3 is made up of 18 amino acids. The germline V gene has CDR1 SEHNR and CDR2 FQNEAQ (reference sequence). Trimming cost V 8 bases and J 0 bases, with 26 bases left between them. In DNA form, the CDR3 reads TGTGCCAGCTCCACCTTTCTCTCCCAACACCACCGCTCCTACGAGCAGTACTTC. It codes for CASSTFLSQHHRSYEQYF.

This clone was observed a few times. This chain joins TRBV6-5 and TRBJ2-7; 9 bases line up with TRBD2. Germline loops: CDR1 MNHEY, CDR2 SVGAGI. CDR3 length: 16 amino acids. The ends lost 0 bases at V and 3 bases at J; junction bases unmatched: 6. This chain's CDR3 is CASSYSSSGALYEQYF. The CDR3, as DNA: TGTGCCAGCAGTTACTCGTCTAGCGGGGCCCTCTACGAGCAGTACTTC.

DNA for the CDR3: TGTGCCAGCAGCTTAACACCCCTCGCTAACTATGGCTACACCTTC. This encodes CASSLTPLANYGYTF. The chain joins TRBV11-2 to TRBJ1-2; D not certain. V was cut by 2 bases and J by 0 bases, with 10 bases left in between. There are 15 residues in the CDR3. The germline gives CDR1 SGHAT, CDR2 FQNNGV.

The gene calls are TRBV5-5 and TRBJ2-3; D call uncertain. This CDR3 spans 14 amino acids. V was pared by 6 bases and J by 5 bases, with 16 bases between. Germline V gene sequence: CDR1 SGHKS, CDR2 YYEKEE (reference sequence). CDR3 nucleotide sequence: TGTGCCAGCACCTTCGGCCTTTCGGGAGATACGCAGTATTTT. Translation: CASTFGLSGDTQYF.

The chain has TRBV7-9 and TRBJ2-5; TRBD2 might be the D (5 bases). The V end was cut by 5 bases, the J end by 7 bases, with 14 bases between. Germline CDR1 SEHNR, CDR2 FQNEAQ (reference sequence). CDR3 length: 13 residues. The CDR3: CASSPDRSGTQYF. The CDR3 DNA follows: TGTGCCAGCAGCCCCGATCGAAGCGGGACCCAGTACTTC. The full variable domain, completed using reference TRBV7-9 and TRBJ2-5, is DTGVSQNPRHKITKRGQNVTFRCDPISEHNRLYWYRQTLGQGPEFLTYFQNEAQLEKSRLLSDRFSAERPKGSFSTLEIQRTEQGDSAMYLCASSPDRSGTQYFGPGTRLLVL.

This sequence joins TRBV6-4 and TRBJ2-7; D unclear. V was cut by 2 bases and J by 9 bases, with 11 bases left in between. CDR1 and CDR2 from the germline V gene are MRHNA and SNTAGT. This CDR3 spans 12 amino acids. CDR3 DNA: TGTGCCAGCAGTGACCGCCTCCAAAGGCAGTACTTC. Amino acid sequence: CASSDRLQRQYF.

This clone was detected only once. The rearrangement joins TRBV2 to TRBJ1-1; unclear D gene. Germline V gene data show CDR1 as SNHLY and CDR2 as FYNNEI. V was trimmed by 6 bases and J by 2 bases, leaving 4 bases between them. The CDR3 is 11 amino acids. CDR3 in amino acids: CASSANTEAFF. Here the CDR3 DNA reads TGTGCCAGCAGCGCCAACACTGAAGCTTTCTTT.

V gene TRBV7-2 combines with J gene TRBJ2-7; 11 positions match TRBD2. Per germline, CDR1 SGHTA and CDR2 FQGNSA. The CDR3 contains 16 residues. J lost 3 bases, V lost 3 bases, and 7 bases had no gene match. CDR3 sequence reads: CASSLAGTSGLYEQYF. The CDR3 DNA follows: TGTGCCAGCAGCTTGGCCGGGACTAGCGGACTCTACGAGCAGTACTTC.

This chain links TRBV4-1 with TRBJ2-3, with a tentative D call TRBD2 (5 bases). The CDR3 spans 15 residues. Trimming took off 0 bases at V and 1 base at J, with 8 bases between the two ends. Germline values: CDR1 MGHRA, CDR2 YSYEKL. Here the CDR3 DNA reads TGCGCCAGCAGCCAAGACAGCGGCGGCACAGATACGCAGTATTTT. Amino acid sequence: CASSQDSGGTDTQYF.

Only one count was recorded for this clone. The chain recombines TRBV2 with TRBJ1-4, with D possibly TRBD1 on 5 matching bases. The CDR3 spans 18 residues. The germline gives CDR1 SNHLY, CDR2 FYNNEI. Trimming stripped 5 bases from V and 5 bases from J, with 24 bases between. The CDR3 DNA sequence: TGTGCCAGCAGTCCCATTCTTCTACAGGCTCGTATCAATGAAAAACTGTTTTTT. It translates to CASSPILLQARINEKLFF.

A word on this clone: The junction does not match germline at one end; this may be a read error. V gene TRBV30 combines with J gene TRBJ2-2; D might be TRBD2 (5 bases). The CDR3 length is 10 residues. Per germline, CDR1 GTSNPN and CDR2 SVGIG (reference sequence). The CDR3 reads CATEAGEPFF. In DNA form, the CDR3 reads TGTGCCACAGAGGCCGGGGAGCCGTTTTTT.

The V and J genes are TRBV9 and TRBJ2-1; D ambiguous. The CDR3 extends over 17 amino acids. Germline CDR1 is SGDLS and CDR2 is YYNGEE. Between the trimmed V and J ends, which lost 4 bases and 0 bases, there was a span of 17 bases. The CDR3 nucleotides read TGTGCCAGCAGCAAAGACCGACGACCCCACTCCTACAATGAGCAGTTCTTC. Translated: CASSKDRRPHSYNEQFF.

The rearrangement links TRBV28 to TRBJ2-7; D gene unclear. The CDR3 loop spans 14 amino acids. Deletions cut 2 bases from V and 5 bases from J, with 13 bases between. Per the germline V gene, CDR1 is MDHEN and CDR2 is SYDVKM. The CDR3 DNA follows: TGTGCCAGCAGTTTAGGGAAAAGATTTAACGAGCAGTACTTC. Protein product: CASSLGKRFNEQYF.

The rearrangement uses TRBV15 and TRBJ1-4; no definite D call. Between the trimmed V and J ends, which lost 0 bases and 0 bases, there was a span of 11 bases. Germline CDR1 is LNHNV and CDR2 is YYDKDF (reference sequence). CDR3 length: 17 residues. The CDR3 sequence is CATSRDGLSATNEKLFF. In DNA form, the CDR3 reads TGTGCCACCAGCAGAGATGGGCTCAGTGCAACTAATGAAAAACTGTTTTTT.

The genes are TRBV15 and TRBJ1-4; D unclear. The CDR3 is 16 residues long. Germline V gene lookup returns CDR1 LNHNV and CDR2 YYDKDF (reference sequence). Trimming stripped 2 bases from V and 0 bases from J, with 10 bases between. CDR3 loop: CATSRRVRATNEKLFF. The CDR3 DNA reads as TGTGCCACCAGCAGACGCGTTCGGGCAACTAATGAAAAACTGTTTTTT.

The CDR3 bases are TGTGCCAGCAGTTTTCCGACAGTTAACTATGGCTACACCTTC. Amino acids: CASSFPTVNYGYTF. The chain has TRBV7-9 and TRBJ1-2, with a tentative D call TRBD1 (5 bases). CDR1 is SEHNR and CDR2 is FQNEAQ in the germline V gene (reference sequence). The V end was cut by 6 bases, the J end by 1 base, with 12 bases between. The CDR3 extends over 14 amino acids. Full variable domain (missing parts from reference TRBV7-9 and TRBJ1-2): DTGVSQNPRHKITKRGQNVTFRCDPISEHNRLYWYRQTLGQGPEFLTYFQNEAQLEKSRLLSDRFSAERPKGSFSTLEIQRTEQGDSAMYLCASSFPTVNYGYTFGSGTRLTVV.

This clone was seen more than once but under ten times. The chain is built from TRBV7-2 and TRBJ1-1; the D is unclear. V lost 1 base to trimming and J lost 1 base, with 4 bases between them. Germline values: CDR1 SGHTA, CDR2 FQGNSA. The CDR3 length is 13 residues. The CDR3 reads CASSLVGNTEAFF. The CDR3 bases are TGTGCCAGCAGCTTAGTGGGGAACACTGAAGCTTTCTTT.

The chain recombines TRBV7-8 with TRBJ1-1; possible D gene TRBD1, 6 bases. Germline V gene data show CDR1 as SGHVS and CDR2 as FQNEAQ. The CDR3 extends over 13 amino acids. With 5 bases removed from V and 1 base from J, the gap between germline ends came to 8 bases. The CDR3, as DNA: TGTGCCAGCAGCCCGACAGGGAACACTGAAGCTTTCTTT. Its translation: CASSPTGNTEAFF.

This clone was counted once. The J gene is TRBJ1-1, the V gene TRBV5-1; a possible D gene is TRBD1 (6 bases). CDR1 SGHRS and CDR2 YFSETQ come from the germline V gene. The CDR3 totals 17 residues. Trimming removed 3 bases at V and 0 bases at J, with 18 bases between. The CDR3 here is CASSSRPGTSMNTEAFF. CDR3 DNA sequence: TGCGCCAGCAGCTCGCGTCCCGGGACATCTATGAACACTGAAGCTTTCTTT.

This rearrangement joins TRBV19 to TRBJ1-1; D not certain. The ends were cut back, 2 bases at V and 1 base at J, with 5 bases in the middle. CDR3 size: 13 residues. The germline V gene has CDR1 LNHDA and CDR2 SQIVND (reference sequence). CDR3 coding DNA: TGTGCCAGTAGTATAAAGCGGAACACTGAAGCTTTCTTT. Protein sequence: CASSIKRNTEAFF.

V and J are TRBV5-4 and TRBJ2-7; 10 bases map to TRBD2. V shed 3 bases and J 5 bases; nucleotides not matched to a gene: 11. Germline CDR1 and CDR2: SGHNT and YYREEE (reference sequence). The CDR3 sequence is 16 residues long. The CDR3 is CASSSTIAGGMNEQYF. The CDR3 DNA sequence: TGTGCCAGCAGCTCCACGATAGCGGGAGGCATGAACGAGCAGTACTTC.

This rearrangement joins TRBV5-8 to TRBJ2-1, with 9 bases fitting TRBD2. The V gene end was trimmed by 2 bases and the J gene end by 2 bases; junction bases not matched to a gene: 2. The length of the CDR3 is 15 residues. The germline V gene has CDR1 SGHTS and CDR2 YDEGEE. CDR3 DNA sequence: TGTGCCAGCAGCTTTGGCGGGAGGGCCTACAATGAGCAGTTCTTC. It codes for CASSFGGRAYNEQFF. Drawing the rest from reference TRBV5-8 and TRBJ2-1, the complete variable domain is EAGVTQSPTHLIKTRGQQATLRCSPISGHTSVYWYQQALGLGLQFLLWYDEGEERNRGNFPPRFSGRQFPNYSSELNVNALELEDSALYLCASSFGGRAYNEQFFGPGTRLTVL.

The CDR3 region is CASSQEGSRGLETQYF. CDR3 sequence (DNA): TGCGCCAGCAGCCAAGAAGGGAGCAGGGGGCTCGAGACCCAGTACTTC. The rearrangement links TRBV4-3 to TRBJ2-5; the match to TRBD1 covers 8 bases. The CDR3 is made up of 16 amino acids. V lost 0 bases, J lost 5 bases, and 8 bases stayed unmatched. Germline-derived CDR1 and CDR2 are LGHNA and YSLEER.